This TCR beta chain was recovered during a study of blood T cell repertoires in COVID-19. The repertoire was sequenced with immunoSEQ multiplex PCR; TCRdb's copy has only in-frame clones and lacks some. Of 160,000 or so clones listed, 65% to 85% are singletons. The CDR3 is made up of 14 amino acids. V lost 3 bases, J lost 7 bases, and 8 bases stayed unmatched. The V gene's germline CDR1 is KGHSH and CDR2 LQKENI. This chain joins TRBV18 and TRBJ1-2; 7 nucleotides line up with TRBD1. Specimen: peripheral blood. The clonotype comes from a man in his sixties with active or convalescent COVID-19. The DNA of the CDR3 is TGTGCCAGCTCACCGGATACAGGGGCGGGTGGCTACACCTTC. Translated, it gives CASSPDTGAGGYTF.